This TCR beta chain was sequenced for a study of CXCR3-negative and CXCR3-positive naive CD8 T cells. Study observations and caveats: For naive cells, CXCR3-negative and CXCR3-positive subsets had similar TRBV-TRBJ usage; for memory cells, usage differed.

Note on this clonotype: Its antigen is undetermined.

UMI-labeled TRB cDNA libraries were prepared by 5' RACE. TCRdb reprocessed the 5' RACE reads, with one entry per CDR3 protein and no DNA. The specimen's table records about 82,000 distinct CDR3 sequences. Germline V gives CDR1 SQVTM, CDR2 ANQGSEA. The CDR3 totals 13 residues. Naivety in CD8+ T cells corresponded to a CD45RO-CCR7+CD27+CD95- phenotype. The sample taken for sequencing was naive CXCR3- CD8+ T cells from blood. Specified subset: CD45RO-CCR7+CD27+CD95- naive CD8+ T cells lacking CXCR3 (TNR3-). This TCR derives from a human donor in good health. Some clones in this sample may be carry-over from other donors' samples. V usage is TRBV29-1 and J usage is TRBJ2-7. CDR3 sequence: CSVVFAGLYEQYF.